Detailed here is one TCR beta chain. Antigen: not known. With 3 bases clipped from V and 6 bases from J, the junction kept 3 bases outside the gene matches. This CDR3 is built from 14 residues. Donors gave approximately 9.9 milliliters of peripheral blood apiece. Using a J-beta primer mix together with a sample-barcoded 5' primer, a second PCR was run for about 6 to 12 cycles. From the 5' RACE reads, TCRdb called clonotypes with MiXCR, one entry per CDR3 protein. Of 1,800,000 or so distinct CDR3 sequences listed, around 40% are singletons. The data belong to a study of blood T cells in healthy people across ages. Study-level points and caveats: Naive T cell percentage showed a strong correlation with the diversity of TCR beta.

The chain is built from TRBV12-3 or TRBV12-4 and TRBJ2-2, with 8 nucleotides matching TRBD1. Source material: blood. The receptor was derived from a human donor in good health. The CDR3 sequence: CASSFSQGAGELFF. The DNA for the CDR3 is TGTGCCAGCAGTTTTTCACAGGGGGCCGGGGAGCTGTTTTTT.